A single sample is the source of the 21 T cell receptor beta chains below, sequenced in a study of metastatic and nonmetastatic thyroid tumors. The entire patient cohort was treatment-naive prior to thyroid surgery. MiXCR re-clonotyped the PCR reads for TCRdb. The sample contains about 21,000 clones, 25% to 30% of which appear only once. Material for sequencing was tumor tissue. The receptors shown here come from a male donor with papillary thyroid cancer or a benign thyroid nodule (not recorded which). Some clones in this sample may be carry-over from other donors' samples.

This chain links TRBV2 with TRBJ1-3, with D hard to call. Trimming cost V 6 bases and J 1 base, with 10 bases left between them. CDR3 length: 14 amino acids. CDR1 and CDR2 from the germline V gene are SNHLY and FYNNEI. CDR3 nucleotide sequence: TGTGCCAGCAGAGCAGGCCCGTCTGGAAACACCATATATTTT. Amino acid sequence: CASRAGPSGNTIYF.

About this clone itself: One end of the junction fails to match germline, which may point to a read error. At the DNA level, this CDR3 is encoded by other sequences in the same sample as well. The chain combines TRBV28 with TRBJ1-5, with D uncertain. Germline lookup yields CDR1 MDHEN and CDR2 SYDVKM. The CDR3 is 13 amino acids. For the CDR3, the DNA is TGTGCAACGTGTAGGGATAGCAATCAGCCTCAGCATTTT. Translating gives CATCRDSNQPQHF.

This clone appeared a single time. V is TRBV7-9 and J is TRBJ2-5, with D possibly matching TRBD1 (5 bases). The germline CDR1 and CDR2 sequences are SEHNR and FQNEAQ (reference sequence). The CDR3 is 14 amino acids. Trimming took off 5 bases at V and 2 bases at J, with 12 bases between the two ends. Here the CDR3 DNA reads TGTGCCAGCAGCCAAGGGGCTTGGCAAGAGACCCAGTACTTC. The encoded protein is CASSQGAWQETQYF.

V is TRBV5-1 and J is TRBJ2-1; 12 bases line up with TRBD2. The CDR3 is 17 residues long. Germline lookup yields CDR1 SGHRS and CDR2 YFSETQ. V lost 5 bases and J lost 4; bases outside the gene matches: 10. This CDR3 reads CASSRTSGKNDYNEQFF. DNA for the CDR3: TGCGCCAGCAGTCGGACTAGCGGGAAGAACGATTACAATGAGCAGTTCTTC.

Here the CDR3 reads CAIRPGQGRTGELFF. The CDR3 DNA reads as TGTGCCATCAGGCCGGGACAGGGTAGGACCGGGGAGCTGTTTTTT. The chain links TRBV10-3 to TRBJ2-2, with 9 bases lining up with TRBD1. Germline-derived CDR1 and CDR2 are ENHRY and SYGVKD. Trimming removed 6 bases from V and 5 bases from J; junction bases left unmatched: 7. The CDR3 contains 15 residues.

In regard to this clone: Possible read error: a much larger clone is one base away. The V call is TRBV7-3, the J call TRBJ2-1; 9 bases match TRBD2. The J segment lost 4 bases and the V segment lost 5 bases, leaving 6 bases of the junction unmatched. Germline V gives CDR1 SGHTA, CDR2 FQGTGA. CDR3 length: 15 residues. The CDR3 protein is CASSLTSGPYNEQFF. The DNA of the CDR3 is TGTGCCAGCAGCCTCACTAGCGGGCCTTACAATGAGCAGTTCTTC.

The chain has TRBV20-1 and TRBJ1-1, with D perhaps matching TRBD1 (5 bases). This CDR3 region has 12 residues. Trimming removed 3 bases from V and 3 bases from J, with 8 bases in between. The germline V gene has CDR1 DFQATT and CDR2 SNEGSKA (reference sequence). The CDR3 sequence: CSARRGDTEAFF. In nucleotides, the CDR3 is TGCAGTGCTAGGAGGGGTGACACTGAAGCTTTCTTT.

CDR3 sequence: CASSQDKKTPRTDTQYF. The CDR3 DNA follows: TGTGCCAGCAGCCAAGATAAGAAGACTCCCCGCACAGATACGCAGTATTTT. The gene calls are TRBV3-1 and TRBJ2-3; no reliable D call. The CDR3 contains 17 residues. V was shortened by 0 bases and J by 1 base, with 14 bases between the two germline ends. Germline V gives CDR1 LGHDT, CDR2 YNNKEL (reference sequence).

By proportion, this clone is medium-sized. The chain employs TRBV19 and TRBJ2-7; 10 positions match TRBD1. The V gene's germline CDR1 is LNHDA and CDR2 SQIVND (reference sequence). The trim removed 4 bases at V and 3 bases at J, leaving 3 bases unmatched. The CDR3 loop spans 14 amino acids. CDR3 sequence: CASSTGTGDYEQYF. In nucleotides, the CDR3 is TGTGCCAGTAGTACCGGGACAGGGGACTACGAGCAGTACTTC.

At least ten counts were recorded for this clone. The V gene is TRBV29-1, the J gene TRBJ2-3; 7 positions match TRBD1. The CDR3 is 13 residues long. Losses at the gene ends were 4 bases for V and 0 bases for J; bases not matched to a gene: 1. CDR1 SQVTM and CDR2 ANQGSEA come from the germline V gene. The CDR3 DNA reads TGCAGCGTTGGGGACAGCAGCACAGATACGCAGTATTTT. It encodes CSVGDSSTDTQYF.

This clone was observed once. The chain recombines TRBV5-1 with TRBJ2-1, with unresolved D. The V end was cut by 0 bases, the J end by 8 bases, with 6 bases between. CDR1 and CDR2 from the germline V gene are SGHRS and YFSETQ. This CDR3 spans 12 amino acids. The CDR3 spells CASSLAFDEQFF. The CDR3 bases are TGCGCCAGCAGCTTGGCCTTCGATGAGCAGTTCTTC.

In this sample, this clone turned up a few times. This chain connects TRBV28 to TRBJ2-5; 9 bases are a match to TRBD1. The CDR3 is made up of 15 amino acids. CDR1 is MDHEN, CDR2 SYDVKM, per germline. The V gene end was trimmed by 8 bases and the J gene end by 0 bases; junction bases not matched to a gene: 7. DNA of the CDR3: TGTGCCAGCCTAACAGGGGGCGCTGACCAAGAGACCCAGTACTTC. It is translated as CASLTGGADQETQYF.

This clone was detected only a few times. J is TRBJ1-3 and V is TRBV28, with D perhaps TRBD1 (5 bases). Germline lookup yields CDR1 MDHEN and CDR2 SYDVKM. V lost 10 bases and J 2 bases, leaving 18 bases between the germline ends. The CDR3 totals 15 residues. The CDR3 coding sequence is TGTGCCACTTCGGGCAGGGAGGTTACTGGAAACACCATATATTTT. It codes for CATSGREVTGNTIYF.

This clone was picked up many times. The V and J genes are TRBV7-2 and TRBJ2-2; D might be TRBD2 (5 bases). V gave up 3 bases and J gave up 4 bases, with 9 bases separating them. Germline CDR1 and CDR2: SGHTA and FQGNSA. The CDR3 totals 14 residues. CDR3 protein: CASSFGVLTGELFF. CDR3 DNA sequence: TGTGCCAGCAGCTTCGGGGTCCTCACCGGGGAGCTGTTTTTT.

V usage is TRBV20-1 and J usage is TRBJ2-7; TRBD2 matches 7 bases. V gave up 6 bases and J gave up 2 bases; unmatched junction bases: 13. This CDR3 has 15 residues. Germline CDR1 DFQATT, CDR2 SNEGSKA (reference sequence). The CDR3 region is CSASPGTTGAYEQYF. In DNA form, the CDR3 reads TGCAGTGCCTCCCCCGGGACTACTGGGGCCTACGAGCAGTACTTC.

This clone was seen a handful of times. J is TRBJ2-1 and V is TRBV19; the D gene is possibly TRBD2 (5 bases). The germline gives CDR1 LNHDA, CDR2 SQIVND (reference sequence). This CDR3 comprises 15 residues. Trimming removed 9 bases from V and 7 bases from J, with 22 bases in between. CDR3 nucleotides: TGTGCCAGCCGTACTAGTGACGGGATGCTGAATGAGCAGTTCTTC. This sequence encodes CASRTSDGMLNEQFF. Full variable domain (outside the CDR3, taken from reference TRBV19 and TRBJ2-1): DGGITQSPKYLFRKEGQNVTLSCEQNLNHDAMYWYRQDPGQGLRLIYYSQIVNDFQKGDIAEGYSVSREKKESFPLTVTSAQKNPTAFYLCASRTSDGMLNEQFFGPGTRLTVL.

This clone was detected only a few times. CDR3 nucleotides: TGTGCCAGCAGCCGACAAGGGGGTCTCTATGGCTACACCTTC. The encoded protein is CASSRQGGLYGYTF. The rearrangement links TRBV14 to TRBJ1-2, with a weak D call TRBD1 (6 bases). The CDR3 is 14 amino acids. V lost 4 bases and J lost 4, with 13 bases in between. Germline values: CDR1 SGHDN, CDR2 FVKESK. Full variable domain (remainder filled in from reference TRBV14 and TRBJ1-2): EAGVTQFPSHSVIEKGQTVTLRCDPISGHDNLYWYRRVMGKEIKFLLHFVKESKQDESGMPNNRFLAERTGGTYSTLKVQPAELEDSGVYFCASSRQGGLYGYTFGSGTRLTVV.

In its sample, this clone ranks as medium-sized. The chain links TRBV20-1 to TRBJ1-6; tentatively, D is TRBD1 (6 bases). V was cut by 6 bases and J by 2 bases, with 14 bases left in between. Germline CDR1 DFQATT, CDR2 SNEGSKA (reference sequence). The CDR3 is 15 residues long. Written as DNA, the CDR3 is TGCAGTGCGAGGACCGACAGGCCCTATAATTCACCCCTCCACTTT. This sequence encodes CSARTDRPYNSPLHF.

The V call is TRBV7-9, the J call TRBJ1-2; TRBD1 aligns across 8 bases. CDR1 and CDR2 (germline): SEHNR, FQNEAQ (reference sequence). The CDR3 spans 15 residues. The J segment lost 4 bases and the V segment lost 5 bases, leaving 9 bases of the junction unmatched. The CDR3 DNA reads as TGTGCCAGCAGCCCGAGACAGGGGTCCTCCTATGGCTACACCTTC. Its translation is CASSPRQGSSYGYTF.

The sample holds many counts of this clone. The chain has TRBV30 and TRBJ1-1; D not certain. Looked up from germline, CDR1 is GTSNPN and CDR2 is SVGIG (reference sequence). Trimming cost V 2 bases and J 6 bases, with 10 bases left between them. The CDR3 length is 12 residues. The CDR3 DNA sequence: TGTGCCTGGAGTCTCACGTTGGCTGAAGCTTTCTTT. This sequence encodes CAWSLTLAEAFF.

This clone came up a few times. An end of the junction differs from the germline gene, which may be a read error. The chain recombines TRBV5-1 with TRBJ2-7; 7 bases are shared with TRBD1. Per germline, CDR1 SGHRS and CDR2 YFSETQ. The CDR3 length is 13 residues. CDR3: CASSPNTGAERYF. The CDR3 nucleotides read TGCGCCAGCAGCCCAAATACAGGGGCCGAGCGGTACTTC.